Following are 21 T cell receptor beta chains from one sample sequenced in a study of blood T cell repertoires in COVID-19. Repertoires were generated with immunoSEQ multiplex PCR, while TCRdb's copy carries only in-frame clones and drops some. The sample lists roughly 230,000 clones; roughly 87% were seen once. Sequenced: peripheral blood. The receptors derive from a woman between 35 and 50 years old who had recovered from COVID-19.

The chain is built from TRBV5-1 and TRBJ2-4; maybe TRBD1 (5 bases). Germline loops: CDR1 SGHRS, CDR2 YFSETQ. This CDR3 contains 15 residues. V was pared by 0 bases and J by 8 bases, with 15 bases between. In DNA, the CDR3 is TGCGCCAGCAGCTTGGATCAGGACACACCTTACATTCAGTACTTC. Translation gives CASSLDQDTPYIQYF.

In this sample, this clone turned up once. J is TRBJ2-1 and V is TRBV15; 8 bases fit TRBD2. The CDR3 sequence is 19 residues long. The germline CDR1 and CDR2 sequences are LNHNV and YYDKDF (reference sequence). J was trimmed by 0 bases and V by 0 bases; bases with no gene match: 10. CDR3 in DNA: TGTGCCACCAGCAGAGATGTCCCGGCGGGAGGTCCCTCCTACAATGAGCAGTTCTTC. The encoded protein is CATSRDVPAGGPSYNEQFF. The full variable domain, completed using reference TRBV15 and TRBJ2-1, is DAMVIQNPRYQVTQFGKPVTLSCSQTLNHNVMYWYQQKSSQAPKLLFHYYDKDFNNEADTPDNFQSRRPNTSFCFLDIRSPGLGDTAMYLCATSRDVPAGGPSYNEQFFGPGTRLTVL.

The chain combines TRBV2 with TRBJ2-5; a weak D match, TRBD1 (6 bases). The CDR3 has 12 residues. V lost 8 bases and J 5 bases, leaving 12 bases between the germline ends. In germline, CDR1 is SNHLY, CDR2 FYNNEI. The CDR3 DNA follows: TGTGCCAGCCGACAGGTCCTGGAGACCCAGTACTTC. Translated: CASRQVLETQYF.

The chain carries TRBV5-4 and TRBJ1-2; TRBD1 matches at 8 bases. V was clipped by 5 bases and J by 4 bases; unmatched bases: 7. Germline CDR1 and CDR2: SGHNT and YYREEE (reference sequence). The CDR3 spans 14 residues. The CDR3 loop reads CASRYRGGAYGYTF. CDR3 DNA: TGTGCCAGCAGGTACAGGGGGGGAGCCTATGGCTACACCTTC.

The chain recombines TRBV11-2 with TRBJ2-5; 7 nucleotides agree with TRBD1. The CDR3 consists of 15 residues. V dropped 4 bases and J dropped 4; count of bases not matched to a gene: 9. CDR1 is SGHAT and CDR2 is FQNNGV in the germline V gene. CDR3 sequence (DNA): TGTGCCAGCAGCTGGCCGTACAGGGGTTTAGAGACCCAGTACTTC. Protein product: CASSWPYRGLETQYF.

A word on this clone: Other DNA sequences of this sample code for an identical CDR3. The V and J genes are TRBV7-3 and TRBJ1-1, with D possibly being TRBD1 (6 bases). V was clipped by 3 bases and J by 2 bases, with 7 bases between them. The CDR3 is 13 residues long. Looked up from germline, CDR1 is SGHTA and CDR2 is FQGTGA. DNA of the CDR3: TGTGCCAGCAGCTTGACAGGAAACACTGAAGCTTTCTTT. This codes for CASSLTGNTEAFF. Supplemented by reference TRBV7-3 and TRBJ1-1, the full variable domain reads GAGVSQTPSNKVTEKGKYVELRCDPISGHTALYWYRQSLGQGPEFLIYFQGTGAADDSGLPNDRFFAVRPEGSVSTLKIQRTERGDSAVYLCASSLTGNTEAFFGQGTRLTVV.

The chain couples TRBV7-3 to TRBJ2-1; 9 bases match TRBD2. J gave up 0 bases and V 4 bases, and 1 base lay outside the gene matches. This CDR3 comprises 15 residues. CDR1 is SGHTA and CDR2 is FQGTGA in the germline V gene. The DNA for the CDR3 is TGTGCCAGCAGCTCGACTAGCGGCTCCTACAATGAGCAGTTCTTC. It yields the protein CASSSTSGSYNEQFF.

This clone was counted only a few times. This chain uses TRBV11-2 with TRBJ2-3; D is undetermined. Deletions cut 1 base from V and 3 bases from J, with 11 bases between. The CDR3 covers 15 residues. The germline gives CDR1 SGHAT, CDR2 FQNNGV. The CDR3 protein is CASSLVAGPTDTQYF. As DNA, the CDR3 is TGTGCCAGCAGCTTAGTCGCTGGGCCGACAGATACGCAGTATTTT. The full variable domain, its missing parts supplied by reference TRBV11-2 and TRBJ2-3, is EAGVAQSPRYKIIEKRQSVAFWCNPISGHATLYWYQQILGQGPKLLIQFQNNGVVDDSQLPKDRFSAERLKGVDSTLKIQPAKLEDSAVYLCASSLVAGPTDTQYFGPGTRLTVL.

The rearrangement links TRBV27 to TRBJ2-5; 10 nucleotides align to TRBD2. Germline CDR1 is MNHEY and CDR2 is SMNVEV (reference sequence). Losses at the gene ends were 2 bases for V and 3 bases for J; bases not matched to a gene: 6. This CDR3 comprises 16 residues. The DNA of the CDR3 is TGTGCCAGCAGTTTAAGCCCCGGACTAGCGGAAGAGACCCAGTACTTC. This gives the protein CASSLSPGLAEETQYF.

The J gene is TRBJ2-5, the V gene TRBV6-2 or TRBV6-3; 10 bases fit TRBD2. The CDR3 covers 21 residues. The germline V gene has CDR1 MNHEY and CDR2 SVGEGT. V lost 2 bases and J lost 4; bases outside the gene matches: 22. CDR3 nucleotides: TGTGCCAGCAGTTACGCAAAGGGAGCGGGAGGGTTTATTTACAATAGAGAGACCCAGTACTTC. Residues: CASSYAKGAGGFIYNRETQYF.

In DNA form, the CDR3 reads TGTGCCAGCAGTGAAGCCCTTGATCGAAGGGGGAGCAATCAGCCCCAGCATTTT. It translates to CASSEALDRRGSNQPQHF. The V and J genes are TRBV6-1 and TRBJ1-5; perhaps TRBD1 as D (6 bases). Deletions cut 0 bases from V and 1 base from J, with 16 bases between. There are 18 residues in the CDR3. Germline V CDR1 and CDR2: MNHNS, SASEGT.

The chain is built from TRBV19 and TRBJ1-2, with TRBD1 as a possible D gene (6 bases). The CDR3 length is 17 residues. V shed 7 bases and J shed 2 bases, with 23 bases lying between them. From germline, CDR1 is LNHDA and CDR2 SQIVND (reference sequence). This CDR3 is CASIDAYGGRGNYGYTF. In nucleotides, the CDR3 is TGTGCCAGTATCGACGCCTATGGGGGCAGGGGAAACTATGGCTACACCTTC.

The rearrangement uses TRBV5-1 and TRBJ2-1; 7 positions agree with TRBD1. Germline lookup yields CDR1 SGHRS and CDR2 YFSETQ. The CDR3 has 14 amino acids. The V gene end was trimmed by 4 bases and the J gene end by 15 bases; junction bases not matched to a gene: 16. The chain's CDR3 is CASSLAISGTDGFF. The CDR3 nucleotides read TGCGCCAGCAGCCTAGCCATTTCCGGGACAGACGGGTTCTTC.

In this sample, this clone turned up a few times. The rearrangement uses TRBV7-6 and TRBJ2-7; 10 bases agree with TRBD1. The trim removed 0 bases at V and 5 bases at J, leaving 7 bases unmatched. The CDR3 length is 16 residues. Germline CDR1 and CDR2: SGHVS and FNYEAQ. CDR3 loop: CASSLAATGGRHEQYF. CDR3 DNA sequence: TGTGCCAGCAGCTTAGCGGCGACAGGGGGCAGGCACGAGCAGTACTTC.

The V gene is TRBV10-2, the J gene TRBJ2-3, with 7 bases aligning to TRBD2. From germline, CDR1 is WSHSY and CDR2 SAAADI. V lost 8 bases, J lost 2 bases, and 19 bases stayed unmatched. The CDR3 loop spans 18 amino acids. The CDR3 loop is CASVPTPGRAGTTDTQYF. Here the CDR3 DNA reads TGCGCCAGCGTCCCCACCCCCGGTAGAGCGGGGACCACAGATACGCAGTATTTT.

The chain joins TRBV5-5 to TRBJ1-2, with 7 bases fitting TRBD1. This CDR3 comprises 15 residues. The germline V gene has CDR1 SGHKS and CDR2 YYEKEE (reference sequence). V shed 3 bases, J shed 4 bases, and the junction held 9 bases outside the gene matches. In DNA form, the CDR3 reads TGTGCCAGCAGCTCTTACACAGGGGCTACCTATGGCTACACCTTC. Translated, it gives CASSSYTGATYGYTF.

V is TRBV6-5 and J is TRBJ1-4; a weak D match, TRBD1 (6 bases). This CDR3 has 15 residues. Trimming took off 2 bases at V and 6 bases at J, with 13 bases between the two ends. Germline V lookup: CDR1 MNHEY, CDR2 SVGAGI. CDR3 in DNA: TGTGCCAGCAGTTACGTGGGGGCTGGAGATGAAAAACTGTTTTTT. Amino acids: CASSYVGAGDEKLFF.

The chain joins TRBV3-1 (or the pseudogene TRBV3-2) to TRBJ1-2; 9 nucleotides agree with TRBD1. This CDR3 is built from 18 residues. With 3 bases clipped from V and 6 bases from J, the junction kept 17 bases outside the gene matches. Germline V gives CDR1 LGHDT, CDR2 YNNKEL (reference sequence). The CDR3 bases are TGTGCCAGCAGCCACTCCCCCCGGGACAGGGCGTCAAAGAATGGCTACACCTTC. As protein: CASSHSPRDRASKNGYTF.

The rearrangement uses TRBV25-1 and TRBJ2-1; 7 nucleotides match TRBD1. The CDR3 consists of 12 residues. The junction had 4 bases not matched to a gene; V was cut back by 6 bases and J by 8 bases. Germline CDR1 reads MGHDK; CDR2 reads SYGVNS. CDR3 in DNA: TGTGCCAGCAGCAGGGGGTCTGATGAGCAGTTCTTC. Encoded protein: CASSRGSDEQFF.

The chain is built from TRBV28 and TRBJ2-1; 13 bases line up with TRBD2. V lost 6 bases, J lost 8 bases, and 7 bases stayed unmatched. Germline-derived CDR1 and CDR2 are MDHEN and SYDVKM. This CDR3 contains 15 residues. The CDR3 reads CASSSTSGGADEQFF. The CDR3 DNA is TGTGCCAGCAGCTCCACTAGCGGGGGGGCAGATGAGCAGTTCTTC.

The rearrangement joins TRBV5-1 to TRBJ1-2; 10 bases are shared with TRBD1. Germline CDR1 SGHRS, CDR2 YFSETQ. This CDR3 contains 15 residues. J was trimmed by 7 bases and V by 2 bases; bases with no gene match: 8. CDR3 residues: CASSLPGTGAGGYTF. CDR3 sequence (DNA): TGCGCCAGCAGCTTACCCGGGACAGGGGCTGGTGGCTACACCTTC. Drawing the rest from reference TRBV5-1 and TRBJ1-2, the complete variable domain is KAGVTQTPRYLIKTRGQQVTLSCSPISGHRSVSWYQQTPGQGLQFLFEYFSETQRNKGNFPGRFSGRQFSNSRSEMNVSTLELGDSALYLCASSLPGTGAGGYTFGSGTRLTVV.